The clone carrying this T cell receptor (beta chain) was detected once. Germline CDR1 MNHEY, CDR2 SMNVEV (reference sequence). The CDR3 contains 14 residues. Deletions cut 2 bases from V and 4 bases from J, with 10 bases between. This sample was taken from a study of blood T cell repertoires in COVID-19. Some clones are missing from TCRdb's copy, which holds only in-frame ones; the method was immunoSEQ multiplex PCR. Seen here are some 72,000 clones, approximately 90% observed once, and the top ten hold approximately 4.5%. Sequencing was carried out using peripheral blood. This clonotype originated in a man aged 50 or older with active COVID-19. The chain carries TRBV27 and TRBJ2-3; perhaps TRBD1 as D (7 bases). The CDR3 here is CASSLGGGPDTQYF. CDR3 coding DNA: TGTGCCAGCAGTTTAGGAGGGGGCCCAGATACGCAGTATTTT.